This entry describes one T cell receptor (beta chain). No antigen is known for it. Qualities for individual bases were not recorded, and no much larger clone is one base off. Libraries were constructed by PCR. The reads were generated on an Illumina HiSeq 2500. Molecular barcoding was employed in the preparation of TCR libraries, with unique molecular identifiers being used to normalize TCRbeta repertoire quantification. The public sequencing data were trimmed at Q25 with fastp and processed into clonotypes with MiXCR by TCRdb, which kept only in-frame beta chains. Each CDR3 protein appears once, grouped with its most common genes and DNA. In all, the sample holds 540,000 or so distinct CDR3 sequences, and roughly 24% of those were seen once. The biggest ten clones account for 11% to 15% of the sample. The sample belongs to a study of T-cell reconstitution after alpha-beta-depleted transplantation in children (dated by TCRdb to about 2016). With respect to the entire study: Using TCR repertoire profiling, the study followed T-cell immune reconstitution in a quantitative way in children after TCRalphabeta/CD19-depleted allogeneic hematopoietic cell transplantation.

The germline V gene (reference sequence) specifies SEHNR as CDR1 and FQNEAQ as CDR2. Trimming leaves V shorter by 1 base and J shorter by 9 bases, with the junction holding 8 bases beyond the gene matches. The CDR3 spans 16 residues, from the cysteine through the phenylalanine. Only the CDR3 part of the read is kept: 48 bases, read in frame from the first base. Results the study describes overall, beyond this receptor: Hyperexpanded clone frequencies declined over subsequent months; after one year, T-cell counts and TCRbeta diversity were mostly attributed to newly produced T cells. In some patients, the high TCRbeta diversity seen at day 60 was put down to recipient T cells and intrathymic progenitors that had survived conditioning. The apparently early recovery of alphabetaT-cell counts about two months after transplant reportedly depended on only several hundred rapidly expanded clones that came from non-depleted graft cells.

This specimen's treatment or condition label, interpreted: allogeneic hematopoietic cell transplantation with graft depleted of TCRalphabeta T cells and CD19 B cells. Transplant recipients were children who received TCRalphabeta/CD19-depleted allogeneic hematopoietic cell grafts. The chain uses TRBV7-9 and TRBJ2-1; TRBD2 matches 11 bases in the middle. The sequencing here drew on PBMCs, mostly from graft donor cells, taken 360 days after TCRalphabeta/CD19-depleted stem cell transplant. This sequence was found in a boy under two years old who had a stem cell transplant for acute myeloid leukemia, so the T cells may come from the graft donor. The CDR3 amino acid sequence is: CASSLVAGGPRGEQFF. The base sequence is TGTGCCAGCAGCTTAGTAGCGGGGGGGCCTAGAGGTGAGCAGTTCTTC.